This entry lists 23 T cell receptor beta chains sequenced from one sample in a study of blood T cell repertoires in COVID-19 (dated by TCRdb to the early 2020s). The library was built by means of the immunoSEQ multiplex PCR assay. TCRdb's version of the immuneACCESS table is confined to in-frame rearrangements and falls short of the full clone set. An unresolved V gene accounts for under half of the shortfall where checked; the remainder is of unknown origin. This sample has 150,000 to 200,000 clones in its table, and approximately 83% of those were observed once. Around 9% of the sample lies in the top ten. The sample was peripheral blood. The receptors come from a man aged 50 to 59 with active or convalescent COVID-19.

This clone was found once. The rearrangement links TRBV27 to TRBJ2-7, with 11 nucleotides matching TRBD1. V gave up 8 bases and J gave up 3 bases; unmatched junction bases: 15. CDR1 is MNHEY and CDR2 is SMNVEV in the germline V gene (reference sequence). The CDR3 extends over 17 amino acids. Here the CDR3 DNA reads TGTGCCAGCGGGGGGTGGGGGACAGGGGGGCGAAGCTACGAGCAGTACTTC. Protein: CASGGWGTGGRSYEQYF.

In nucleotides, the CDR3 is TGTGCCAGCAGTAGACAGGGGCTGGCAGCTTTCTTT. This encodes CASSRQGLAAFF. This chain connects TRBV28 to TRBJ1-1; 8 bases line up with TRBD1. Germline trimming cut 5 bases from V and 10 bases from J; bases unmatched to any gene: 6. The germline V gene encodes CDR1 MDHEN and CDR2 SYDVKM. The CDR3 has 12 amino acids.

This chain uses TRBV18 with TRBJ2-2; 10 nucleotides match TRBD2. CDR3 length: 15 amino acids. Germline V gene lookup returns CDR1 KGHSH and CDR2 LQKENI. V shed 5 bases and J 1 base; nucleotides not matched to a gene: 1. CDR3 loop: CASSRTSGNTGELFF. CDR3 nucleotides: TGTGCCAGCTCAAGGACTAGCGGGAACACCGGGGAGCTGTTTTTT. Filled out from reference TRBV18 and TRBJ2-2, the complete variable domain reads NAGVMQNPRHLVRRRGQEARLRCSPMKGHSHVYWYRQLPEEGLKFMVYLQKENIIDESGMPKERFSAEFPKEGPSILRIQQVVRGDSAAYFCASSRTSGNTGELFFGEGSRLTVL.

The chain recombines TRBV3-1 (or the pseudogene TRBV3-2) with TRBJ1-2, with D perhaps TRBD1 (6 bases). CDR1 LGHDT and CDR2 YNNKEL come from the germline V gene (reference sequence). Deletions cut 1 base from V and 6 bases from J, with 12 bases between. The CDR3 contains 14 residues. The chain's CDR3 is CASSQAPRGDGYTF. Here the CDR3 DNA reads TGTGCCAGCAGCCAAGCCCCCAGGGGCGATGGCTACACCTTC.

The chain couples TRBV4-2 to TRBJ1-2; 11 nucleotides agree with TRBD1. Germline V gene lookup returns CDR1 LGHNA and CDR2 YNFKEQ. With 3 bases clipped from V and 6 bases from J, the junction kept 6 bases outside the gene matches. The CDR3 runs to 15 residues. CDR3: CASSQHMGQGDGYTF. The CDR3 nucleotides are TGTGCCAGCAGCCAGCACATGGGACAGGGGGATGGCTACACCTTC.

This rearrangement joins TRBV25-1 to TRBJ1-5; D is possibly TRBD1 (6 bases). The germline V and J ends were trimmed by 8 bases and 1 base, with 12 bases remaining between them. CDR1 and CDR2 from the germline V gene are MGHDK and SYGVNS. The CDR3 contains 14 residues. The CDR3 sequence: CASAHQGSNQPQHF. CDR3 nucleotide sequence: TGTGCCAGCGCACACCAGGGGAGCAATCAGCCCCAGCATTTT. Complete variable domain (other parts from reference TRBV25-1 and TRBJ1-5): EADIYQTPRYLVIGTGKKITLECSQTMGHDKMYWYQQDPGMELHLIHYSYGVNSTEKGDLSSESTVSRIRTEHFPLTLESARPSHTSQYLCASAHQGSNQPQHFGDGTRLSIL.

DNA for the CDR3: TGTGCCAGCAGCCTTACTAGTTTAATTCTGGATACGCAGTATTTT. The encoded protein is CASSLTSLILDTQYF. The chain employs TRBV7-7 and TRBJ2-3; D is possibly TRBD2 (5 bases). Germline V gene lookup returns CDR1 SSHAT and CDR2 FNYEAQ (reference sequence). Trimming stripped 5 bases from V and 6 bases from J, with 18 bases between. This CDR3 is 15 amino acids long.

This clone has only a few counts. This rearrangement joins TRBV27 to TRBJ1-6, with D tentatively TRBD1 (6 bases). This CDR3 spans 19 amino acids. V lost 3 bases and J 5 bases, leaving 23 bases between the germline ends. The germline V gene has CDR1 MNHEY and CDR2 SMNVEV (reference sequence). In nucleotides, the CDR3 is TGTGCCAGCAGTTTGTTGCCCATGCCACGACAGGCCCATAATTCACCCCTCCACTTT. It is translated as CASSLLPMPRQAHNSPLHF.

On this clone: At the DNA level, this CDR3 is encoded by other sequences in the same sample as well. The rearrangement links TRBV24-1 to TRBJ2-6; D is perhaps TRBD2 (5 bases). Per the germline V gene, CDR1 is KGHDR and CDR2 is SFDVKD. This CDR3 contains 15 residues. V lost 7 bases and J 0 bases, leaving 9 bases between the germline ends. As DNA, the CDR3 is TGTGCCACCAGCGGAGGCAGCTCTGGGGCCAACGTCCTGACTTTC. This translates into CATSGGSSGANVLTF.

This rearrangement joins TRBV11-1 to TRBJ2-7; D not resolved. V was cut by 4 bases and J by 3 bases, with 16 bases left in between. This CDR3 contains 15 residues. The germline CDR1 and CDR2 sequences are SGHAT and FQDESV (reference sequence). The DNA of the CDR3 is TGTGCCAGCAGCTCTCCAGGCCGCGCCCTCTACGAGCAGTACTTC. It is translated as CASSSPGRALYEQYF.

This sequence joins TRBV29-1 and TRBJ2-5, with D perhaps TRBD2 (5 bases). The CDR3 spans 13 residues. Germline-derived CDR1 and CDR2 are SQVTM and ANQGSEA. V was trimmed by 8 bases and J by 0 bases, leaving 13 bases between them. CDR3 DNA sequence: TGCAGCCTCTTAGAGGACTACCAAGAGACCCAGTACTTC. Translated: CSLLEDYQETQYF.

This chain uses TRBV7-6 with TRBJ1-3, with unresolved D. Trimming cost V 1 base and J 0 bases, with 13 bases left between them. This CDR3 contains 17 residues. Germline-derived CDR1 and CDR2 are SGHVS and FNYEAQ. This chain's CDR3 is CASSLESSSFSGNTIYF. For the CDR3, the DNA is TGTGCCAGCAGCTTAGAATCCTCCTCGTTCTCTGGAAACACCATATATTTT.

This rearrangement joins TRBV6-5 to TRBJ1-2, with 7 bases identical to TRBD1. The V segment lost 11 bases and the J segment 3 bases; nucleotides outside the gene matches: 6. This CDR3 region has 12 residues. Per germline, CDR1 MNHEY and CDR2 SVGAGI. CDR3: CAEQGSDYGYTF. As DNA, the CDR3 is TGTGCCGAACAGGGGTCGGACTATGGCTACACCTTC.

This clone was seen more than once but under ten times. The V gene is TRBV11-2, the J gene TRBJ2-5; 10 positions match TRBD2. Germline CDR1 and CDR2: SGHAT and FQNNGV. With V trimmed by 1 base and J by 5 bases, 7 bases remained unmatched. This CDR3 spans 16 amino acids. The CDR3 sequence: CASSLVASGSGETQYF. The CDR3 nucleotides read TGTGCCAGCAGCTTAGTAGCTAGCGGGAGTGGGGAGACCCAGTACTTC.

This chain links TRBV3-1 (or the pseudogene TRBV3-2) with TRBJ1-2; 9 bases agree with TRBD1. The CDR3 is 15 residues long. V shed 2 bases and J 5 bases; nucleotides not matched to a gene: 6. Looked up from germline, CDR1 is LGHDT and CDR2 is YNNKEL (reference sequence). CDR3 region: CASSQKDRGYYGYTF. The CDR3, as DNA: TGTGCCAGCAGCCAAAAAGACAGGGGGTATTATGGCTACACCTTC.

This chain connects TRBV5-6 to TRBJ1-3; no firm D call. Deletions cut 0 bases from V and 3 bases from J, with 4 bases between. CDR1 is SGHDT and CDR2 is YYEEEE in the germline V gene. The CDR3 is 13 amino acids. CDR3 sequence reads: CASSLDYGNTIYF. In nucleotides, the CDR3 is TGTGCCAGCAGCTTGGACTATGGAAACACCATATATTTT.

The chain couples TRBV3-1 (or the pseudogene TRBV3-2) to TRBJ2-5; 8 bases match TRBD1. The length of the CDR3 is 16 residues. The germline V gene has CDR1 LGHDT and CDR2 YNNKEL (reference sequence). V lost 1 base, J lost 2 bases, and 6 bases stayed unmatched. The CDR3 DNA follows: TGTGCCAGCAGCCAAGGGAGACAGGGGAGGCAAGAGACCCAGTACTTC. Translation: CASSQGRQGRQETQYF.

V is TRBV2 and J is TRBJ2-2, with no clear D. Deletions cut 7 bases from V and 4 bases from J, with 4 bases between. CDR1 SNHLY and CDR2 FYNNEI come from the germline V gene. The CDR3 length is 11 residues. CDR3 region: CASTTTGELFF. As DNA, the CDR3 is TGTGCCAGCACTACCACCGGGGAGCTGTTTTTT.

This chain joins TRBV6-2 or TRBV6-3 and TRBJ1-4, with a possible D match to TRBD1 (6 bases). Trimming left V 1 base short and J 4 bases short, with 13 bases between. The CDR3 is made up of 16 amino acids. Germline loops: CDR1 MNHEY, CDR2 SVGEGT. The CDR3 DNA sequence: TGTGCCAGCAGTTACTATCCGGGGGGCTTTAATGAAAAACTGTTTTTT. This sequence encodes CASSYYPGGFNEKLFF.

This clone was detected only a few times. The genes are TRBV3-1 (or the pseudogene TRBV3-2) and TRBJ1-1; D is perhaps TRBD1 (6 bases). V was pared by 4 bases and J by 0 bases, with 9 bases between. The CDR3 covers 14 residues. Germline V gene sequence: CDR1 LGHDT, CDR2 YNNKEL (reference sequence). CDR3 in amino acids: CASSLGQMNTEAFF. CDR3 DNA sequence: TGTGCCAGCAGCCTTGGACAGATGAACACTGAAGCTTTCTTT.

The V and J genes are TRBV9 and TRBJ1-5; no definite D call. The CDR3 has 14 amino acids. Germline V gene sequence: CDR1 SGDLS, CDR2 YYNGEE. V dropped 3 bases and J dropped 0 bases, with 7 bases sitting between them. CDR3 sequence reads: CASSASYSNQPQHF. CDR3 nucleotide sequence: TGTGCCAGCAGCGCGAGTTATAGCAATCAGCCCCAGCATTTT. The full variable domain, rest sourced from reference TRBV9 and TRBJ1-5, is DSGVTQTPKHLITATGQRVTLRCSPRSGDLSVYWYQQSLDQGLQFLIQYYNGEERAKGNILERFSAQQFPDLHSELNLSSLELGDSALYFCASSASYSNQPQHFGDGTRLSIL.

V is TRBV18 and J is TRBJ2-7; D is possibly TRBD1 (5 bases). Trimming shortened V by 1 base and J by 5 bases, and 18 bases separated the two germline ends. CDR1 and CDR2 (germline): KGHSH, LQKENI. The CDR3 length is 16 residues. The CDR3 bases are TGTGCCAGCTCACCACAGTCTACCCGACAGATCAACGAGCAGTACTTC. Protein sequence: CASSPQSTRQINEQYF.

The chain joins TRBV3-1 (or the pseudogene TRBV3-2) to TRBJ1-5; 12 bases are shared with TRBD1. With V trimmed by 2 bases and J by 5 bases, 7 bases remained unmatched. Germline V gene lookup returns CDR1 LGHDT and CDR2 YNNKEL (reference sequence). The CDR3 is 17 residues long. The chain's CDR3 is CASSQTPRDRGHQPQHF. Here the CDR3 DNA reads TGTGCCAGCAGCCAAACACCCCGGGACAGGGGGCATCAGCCCCAGCATTTT.